This passage covers 8 T cell receptor beta chains from one sample sequenced in a study of T-cell reconstitution after alpha-beta-depleted transplantation in children. Library preparation (for TCRbeta) was performed with unique molecular identifiers. TCRdb reprocessed the PCR reads via MiXCR and lists one record per CDR3 protein. The sample records some 600,000 distinct CDR3 sequences, roughly 13% being singletons. The sample here was PBMCs, mostly from graft donor cells, taken 360 days after TCRalphabeta/CD19-depleted stem cell transplant. These receptors were obtained from a male patient under 18 who had a stem cell transplant for acute myeloid leukemia, so the T cells may come from the graft donor.

This clonotype was seen many times. The rearrangement joins TRBV5-1 to TRBJ2-6; 9 nucleotides agree with TRBD1. Germline V CDR1 and CDR2: SGHRS, YFSETQ. This CDR3 is built from 16 residues. The V segment lost 4 bases and the J segment 1 base; nucleotides outside the gene matches: 3. In nucleotides, the CDR3 is TGCGCCAGCAGCGCGGGACAGGGATCTGGGGCCAACGTCCTGACTTTC. Translation: CASSAGQGSGANVLTF.

The chain uses TRBV4-3 and TRBJ2-3; TRBD2 agrees at 14 bases. V trimming: 2 bases; J trimming: 2 bases; junction bases outside the gene matches: 6. The CDR3 is 18 residues long. The germline V gene has CDR1 LGHNA and CDR2 YSLEER. The CDR3 loop is CASSQPKGLAGDTDTQYF. The CDR3 bases are TGCGCCAGCAGCCAACCTAAGGGACTAGCGGGGGACACAGATACGCAGTATTTT.

This clonotype was seen repeatedly, ten times or more. The CDR3 is CSVEGSEILGPTGNEQFF. DNA of the CDR3: TGCAGCGTTGAAGGCAGCGAAATACTAGGTCCTACGGGGAATGAGCAGTTCTTC. V is TRBV29-1 and J is TRBJ2-1, with D possibly TRBD2 on 5 matching bases. This CDR3 region has 18 residues. Germline V CDR1 and CDR2: SQVTM, ANQGSEA. Trimming shortened V by 1 base and J by 7 bases, and 26 bases separated the two germline ends.

This clonotype was observed a few times. This chain links TRBV5-4 with TRBJ2-3; 14 nucleotides match TRBD2. The CDR3 consists of 21 residues. Per the germline V gene, CDR1 is SGHNT and CDR2 is YYREEE (reference sequence). V was clipped by 4 bases and J by 2 bases; unmatched bases: 18. CDR3 DNA: TGTGCCAGCAGCGTGGCGCCCACGACTAGCGGGAGGGTTATCTTCACAGATACGCAGTATTTT. It encodes CASSVAPTTSGRVIFTDTQYF.

This clonotype was seen more than once but under ten times. The V gene is TRBV6-6, the J gene TRBJ2-3, with TRBD1 as a possible D gene (6 bases). Germline V gene sequence: CDR1 MNHNY, CDR2 SVGAGI (reference sequence). The V gene lost 2 bases and the J gene lost 6 bases, with 9 bases spanning the gap. This CDR3 spans 13 amino acids. CDR3: CASSYRGFDTQYF. CDR3 sequence (DNA): TGTGCCAGCAGTTACAGGGGGTTCGATACGCAGTATTTT.

The count of this clonotype is one. J is TRBJ2-6 and V is TRBV7-3, with D perhaps matching TRBD1 or TRBD2 (6 bases each). The CDR3 contains 17 residues. The V gene lost 2 bases and the J gene lost 2 bases, with 13 bases spanning the gap. CDR1 SGHTA and CDR2 FQGTGA come from the germline V gene. The DNA of the CDR3 is TGTGCCAGCAGCTTAGGCCCCCGGGGGCCTGGGGCCAACGTCCTGACTTTC. Translated, it gives CASSLGPRGPGANVLTF.

This clonotype was counted a few times. The V call is TRBV7-8, the J call TRBJ2-5, with D hard to call. The V and J ends lost 5 bases and 5 bases respectively, with 9 bases between them. Germline loops: CDR1 SGHVS, CDR2 FQNEAQ. The CDR3 is 12 amino acids. In DNA form, the CDR3 reads TGTGCCAGCAGCAAATACGAGGAGACCCAGTACTTC. It codes for CASSKYEETQYF.

As for this clonotype: A single base separates this from a much larger clone, so it may be a read error. The conserved final phenylalanine or tryptophan is absent from the CDR3, which likely points to a read error. This chain uses TRBV7-9 with TRBJ2-2, with 12 nucleotides matching TRBD2. Germline V CDR1 and CDR2: SEHNR, FQNEAQ (reference sequence). The CDR3 consists of 16 residues. Losses at the gene ends were 5 bases for V and 4 bases for J; bases not matched to a gene: 5. The CDR3 nucleotides are TGTGCCAGCAGCCCTCCGACTAGCGGGAGCACCGGGGAGCTGTTTGTT. Residues: CASSPPTSGSTGELFV.